One sample yielded the 10 T cell receptor beta chains listed below, sequenced in a study of blood T cell repertoires in COVID-19. The method was immunoSEQ multiplex PCR; TCRdb's version includes in-frame clones alone and lacks a portion of them. In the table there are some 250,000 clones, around 87% of which are singletons. The sequenced sample consisted of peripheral blood. All receptors come from a woman in her twenties or thirties who had recovered from COVID-19.

The V and J genes are TRBV27 and TRBJ2-7; 11 bases line up with TRBD2. V lost 4 bases, J lost 2 bases, and 7 bases stayed unmatched. The CDR3 is 16 amino acids. Germline CDR1 MNHEY, CDR2 SMNVEV (reference sequence). For the CDR3, the DNA is TGTGCCAGCAGTTCCCCACTAGCGGGGGTTCCCTACGAGCAGTACTTC. As protein: CASSSPLAGVPYEQYF.

The chain carries TRBV19 and TRBJ1-1; 10 positions match TRBD1. Germline V lookup: CDR1 LNHDA, CDR2 SQIVND (reference sequence). V shed 4 bases and J 5 bases; nucleotides not matched to a gene: 7. The CDR3 contains 15 residues. In DNA, the CDR3 is TGTGCCAGTAGTACCCGCGGACAGGGGGAGACTGAAGCTTTCTTT. Its protein is CASSTRGQGETEAFF.

This chain uses TRBV6-4 with TRBJ2-5; a possible D gene is TRBD1 (5 bases). The CDR3 loop spans 15 amino acids. Germline lookup yields CDR1 MRHNA and CDR2 SNTAGT. With 2 bases removed from V and 5 bases from J, the gap between germline ends came to 15 bases. The CDR3 nucleotides are TGTGCCAGCAGTGACCAAGCAGGGTCAGTTGAGACCCAGTACTTC. Translation gives CASSDQAGSVETQYF.

The chain has TRBV2 and TRBJ2-2; D unresolved. Trimming removed 5 bases at V and 5 bases at J, with 9 bases between. This CDR3 is 13 amino acids long. Germline V gene sequence: CDR1 SNHLY, CDR2 FYNNEI. As DNA, the CDR3 is TGTGCCAGCAGTCCAGAACAAACCGGGGAGCTGTTTTTT. This sequence encodes CASSPEQTGELFF. The full variable domain, completed using reference TRBV2 and TRBJ2-2, is EPEVTQTPSHQVTQMGQEVILRCVPISNHLYFYWYRQILGQKVEFLVSFYNNEISEKSEIFDDQFSVERPDGSNFTLKIRSTKLEDSAMYFCASSPEQTGELFFGEGSRLTVL.

The chain has TRBV18 and TRBJ2-5, with D perhaps TRBD1 (5 bases). CDR3 length equals 12 residues. The V end was cut by 4 bases, the J end by 7 bases, with 10 bases between. The germline CDR1 and CDR2 sequences are KGHSH and LQKENI. CDR3 sequence: CASSLPGATQYF. The CDR3 DNA follows: TGTGCCAGCTCACTTCCTGGGGCGACCCAGTACTTC. Full variable domain (missing parts from reference TRBV18 and TRBJ2-5): NAGVMQNPRHLVRRRGQEARLRCSPMKGHSHVYWYRQLPEEGLKFMVYLQKENIIDESGMPKERFSAEFPKEGPSILRIQQVVRGDSAAYFCASSLPGATQYFGPGTRLLVL.

The chain uses TRBV7-3 and TRBJ2-2; TRBD1 agrees at 7 bases. CDR3 length equals 16 residues. Trimming took 5 bases from V and 4 from J; bases not matched to a gene: 10. The V gene's germline CDR1 is SGHTA and CDR2 FQGTGA. DNA for the CDR3: TGTGCCAGCAGCCCAGGTTCGACAGGGCGCACCGGGGAGCTGTTTTTT. Translating it yields CASSPGSTGRTGELFF.

The chain is built from TRBV6-5 and TRBJ1-1, with no clear D. Trimming pared 7 bases from V and 1 base from J, leaving 7 bases between. Germline values: CDR1 MNHEY, CDR2 SVGAGI. This CDR3 comprises 12 residues. The CDR3 reads CASIGENTEAFF. DNA of the CDR3: TGTGCCAGCATTGGAGAGAACACTGAAGCTTTCTTT.

CDR3 nucleotides: TGTGCCAGTAGTTGGGGACAGGGAGGCGAGCAGTACTTC. Translating gives CASSWGQGGEQYF. The rearrangement uses TRBV19 and TRBJ2-7, with 9 bases fitting TRBD1. With 5 bases clipped from V and 6 bases from J, the junction kept 5 bases outside the gene matches. Looked up from germline, CDR1 is LNHDA and CDR2 is SQIVND (reference sequence). The CDR3 loop spans 13 amino acids.

On this clone: The sample has other DNA sequences that encode this CDR3 too. V and J are TRBV9 and TRBJ2-1; 7 bases map to TRBD2. Germline loops: CDR1 SGDLS, CDR2 YYNGEE. The CDR3 loop spans 14 amino acids. Unmatched junction bases numbered 4, after V lost 2 bases and J lost 5 bases. The CDR3 nucleotides are TGTGCCAGCAGCGTCGGGACTACAAACAATGAGCAGTTCTTC. Translated: CASSVGTTNNEQFF.

Written as DNA, the CDR3 is TGTGCCAGCAGTCCGACAGGGATTCCCCACGAGCAGTACTTC. As protein: CASSPTGIPHEQYF. The genes are TRBV6-2 or TRBV6-3 and TRBJ2-7, with 7 bases identical to TRBD1. Trimming took 5 bases from V and 5 from J; bases not matched to a gene: 9. The CDR3 loop spans 14 amino acids. Germline loops: CDR1 MNHEY, CDR2 SVGEGT.